This T cell receptor (beta chain) was observed in a study of CD4 T cell repertoires in COVID-19. With respect to this clone: Antigen: not known. One end of the junction does not line up with germline, which may come from a read error.

Study-wide points: Some SARS-CoV-2 clonotypes, between about 7 and 28%, recurred in SARS-CoV and/or HKU1 cultures. Suggested intraclonal diversification: top SARS-CoV-2-reactive clonotypes appeared in two or three memory subsets.

This table comes from immunoSEQ multiplex PCR, and its TCRdb copy is limited to in-frame clones, with some not included. The data show fewer than 100,000 clones, about four fifths seen once. Mild-to-severe COVID-19 survivors were the donors. This CDR3 region has 9 residues. Germline CDR1 is GTSNPN and CDR2 is SVGIG (reference sequence). Sequencing was performed on CD4+ T cells from peripheral blood, taken after recovery from COVID-19. The V gene is TRBV30, the J gene TRBJ2-4; a weak D match, TRBD2 (6 bases). The sequence came from a human donor who had COVID-19. The CDR3 region is CALGFGTHF. DNA of the CDR3: TGTGCCTTAGGTTTCGGGACTCACTTC.